The next 21 T cell receptor beta chains were all read from a single sample in a study of T-cell reconstitution after alpha-beta-depleted transplantation in children. As it was prepared, the TCRbeta library received unique molecular identifiers. Each CDR3 protein gets one entry after TCRdb re-called the PCR reads with MiXCR. The profile shows 75,000 to 90,000 distinct CDR3 sequences, about 14% of them singletons. This sample comprised PBMCs, mostly from graft donor cells, obtained 180 days after TCRalphabeta/CD19-depleted stem cell transplant. The source is a male patient between 2 and 10 years old who had a stem cell transplant for acute lymphoblastic leukemia, so the T cells may come from the graft donor.

On this clonotype: This is likely a read error, given that the CDR3 carries no conserved phenylalanine or tryptophan at its end. The chain carries TRBV7-2 and TRBJ2-7; D possibly uses TRBD1 or TRBD2 (6 bases each). V shed 0 bases and J shed 0 bases, with 15 bases lying between them. This CDR3 has 17 amino acids. Per the germline V gene, CDR1 is SGHTA and CDR2 is FQGNSA. In DNA form, the CDR3 reads TGTGCCAGCAGCTTAGCCTACCAGAGGGGGGTCTCCTACGAGCAGTACTTG. This codes for CASSLAYQRGVSYEQYL.

The chain recombines TRBV20-1 with TRBJ2-6, with 7 bases lining up with TRBD2. Per germline, CDR1 DFQATT and CDR2 SNEGSKA (reference sequence). This CDR3 comprises 19 residues. The V and J ends lost 3 bases and 2 bases, in that order; junction bases with no gene match: 16. CDR3 bases: TGCAGTGCTAGCCCGGGAGGCAGATATCCCTGGGCTGGGGCCAACGTCCTGACTTTC. Its translation: CSASPGGRYPWAGANVLTF.

A few counts support this clonotype. This chain's CDR3 is CSARDGKPSLETQYF. The CDR3 nucleotides read TGCAGTGCTAGAGATGGGAAACCTAGCCTAGAGACCCAGTACTTC. The chain links TRBV20-1 to TRBJ2-5; possibly TRBD2 for D (5 bases). Germline-derived CDR1 and CDR2 are DFQATT and SNEGSKA (reference sequence). CDR3 length: 15 amino acids. V was shortened by 0 bases and J by 4 bases, with 15 bases between the two germline ends.

This clonotype has more than one count but fewer than ten. The CDR3 DNA reads as TGCAGTGCTGCCCACAGCGGGAGCTCCTACAATGAGCAGTTCTTC. Amino acid sequence: CSAAHSGSSYNEQFF. The chain recombines TRBV20-1 with TRBJ2-1; the match to TRBD2 covers 8 bases. Trimming at V came to 5 bases and at J to 0 bases, leaving 6 bases not matched to a gene. CDR1 is DFQATT and CDR2 is SNEGSKA in the germline V gene (reference sequence). This CDR3 is built from 15 residues.

In this sample, this clonotype turned up many times. This chain uses TRBV7-8 with TRBJ2-7; 8 nucleotides line up with TRBD2. CDR1 is SGHVS and CDR2 is FQNEAQ in the germline V gene. Trimming at V came to 3 bases and at J to 5 bases, leaving 3 bases not matched to a gene. The CDR3 is made up of 13 amino acids. CDR3 residues: CASSLGLGDEQYF. In nucleotides, the CDR3 is TGTGCCAGCAGCTTGGGACTAGGAGACGAGCAGTACTTC.

The table lists this clonotype with many counts. The chain has TRBV5-1 and TRBJ2-2; D remains ambiguous. Per the germline V gene, CDR1 is SGHRS and CDR2 is YFSETQ. Deletions cut 3 bases from V and 0 bases from J, with 6 bases between. The length of the CDR3 is 14 residues. CDR3 region: CASSSVTNTGELFF. The CDR3 region has the DNA TGCGCCAGCAGCTCGGTAACGAACACCGGGGAGCTGTTTTTT.

This chain connects TRBV5-1 to TRBJ2-7, with D uncertain. CDR1 and CDR2 (germline): SGHRS, YFSETQ. The CDR3 sequence is 14 residues long. V was cut by 2 bases and J by 4 bases, with 13 bases left in between. CDR3 DNA sequence: TGCGCCAGCAGCTTCGGTAGCTTAGGTTACGAGCAGTACTTC. It encodes CASSFGSLGYEQYF.

V is TRBV7-2 and J is TRBJ2-1, with 7 bases fitting TRBD1. The CDR3 consists of 16 residues. Losses at the gene ends were 1 base for V and 2 bases for J; bases not matched to a gene: 5. CDR1 and CDR2 (germline): SGHTA, FQGNSA. The CDR3 bases are TGTGCCAGCAGCTTAGTCGCCCAGGGGGCCTACAATGAGCAGTTCTTC. Protein product: CASSLVAQGAYNEQFF.

This clonotype was seen repeatedly, ten times or more. The chain's CDR3 is CSASSPANTGELFF. The CDR3 DNA reads as TGCAGTGCTTCGTCCCCGGCGAACACCGGGGAGCTGTTTTTT. The chain carries TRBV20-1 and TRBJ2-2; no firm D call. Trimming removed 5 bases at V and 0 bases at J, with 10 bases between. The CDR3 runs 14 residues. Per germline, CDR1 DFQATT and CDR2 SNEGSKA (reference sequence).

This clonotype was found a few times. The V and J genes are TRBV12-3 or TRBV12-4 and TRBJ1-4, with D perhaps TRBD1 (6 bases). The CDR3 is made up of 15 amino acids. Trimming cost V 5 bases and J 4 bases, with 14 bases left between them. Here the CDR3 reads CASSVPGTLNEKLFF. The CDR3 region has the DNA TGTGCCAGCAGTGTGCCGGGGACACTTAATGAAAAACTGTTTTTT.

This clonotype was detected only a few times. The rearrangement joins TRBV12-3 or TRBV12-4 to TRBJ2-7; the D gene is possibly TRBD1 (5 bases). The V gene lost 5 bases and the J gene lost 0 bases, with 17 bases spanning the gap. This CDR3 has 16 amino acids. CDR3 DNA: TGTGCCAGCAGTAACGACCTACAGGTCAACTCCTACGAGCAGTACTTC. Translating gives CASSNDLQVNSYEQYF.

V is TRBV28 and J is TRBJ1-4, with D tentatively TRBD1 (5 bases). Trimming pared 2 bases from V and 8 bases from J, leaving 12 bases between. Germline CDR1 is MDHEN and CDR2 is SYDVKM. The CDR3 has 14 residues. The DNA for the CDR3 is TGTGCCAGCAGTTTAAGAGGGGAAGGCGAAAAACTGTTTTTT. This translates into CASSLRGEGEKLFF.

This clonotype was found a few times. The CDR3 reads CASSPTTVHNEKLFF. In DNA, the CDR3 is TGTGCCAGCAGCCCAACGACAGTTCATAATGAAAAACTGTTTTTT. The chain is built from TRBV9 and TRBJ1-4, with a possible D match to TRBD1 (5 bases). CDR3 length: 15 amino acids. Germline V gene data show CDR1 as SGDLS and CDR2 as YYNGEE. V was shortened by 4 bases and J by 4 bases, with 14 bases between the two germline ends. Based on the CDR3 plus reference TRBV9 and TRBJ1-4, the full variable domain is DSGVTQTPKHLITATGQRVTLRCSPRSGDLSVYWYQQSLDQGLQFLIQYYNGEERAKGNILERFSAQQFPDLHSELNLSSLELGDSALYFCASSPTTVHNEKLFFGSGTQLSVL.

The chain uses TRBV14 and TRBJ2-3, with 7 bases matching TRBD1. The trim removed 3 bases at V and 0 bases at J, leaving 3 bases unmatched. Germline V gives CDR1 SGHDN, CDR2 FVKESK. The CDR3 runs to 15 residues. The CDR3 region is CASSHPGQSTDTQYF. The CDR3, as DNA: TGTGCCAGCAGCCATCCGGGACAGAGCACAGATACGCAGTATTTT.

The gene calls are TRBV19 and TRBJ1-2; 8 bases match TRBD1. The V gene end was trimmed by 2 bases and the J gene end by 0 bases; junction bases not matched to a gene: 2. Germline V gene lookup returns CDR1 LNHDA and CDR2 SQIVND (reference sequence). The CDR3 loop spans 15 amino acids. Here the CDR3 reads CASSIRDRSNYGYTF. The CDR3 nucleotides are TGTGCCAGTAGTATACGGGACAGGTCTAACTATGGCTACACCTTC. The variable domain in full, with the rest retrieved from reference TRBV19 and TRBJ1-2, is DGGITQSPKYLFRKEGQNVTLSCEQNLNHDAMYWYRQDPGQGLRLIYYSQIVNDFQKGDIAEGYSVSREKKESFPLTVTSAQKNPTAFYLCASSIRDRSNYGYTFGSGTRLTVV.

This clonotype was observed a few times. The chain is built from TRBV7-6 and TRBJ2-2; 8 positions agree with TRBD2. V gave up 4 bases and J gave up 5 bases; unmatched junction bases: 9. CDR3 length equals 16 residues. The germline CDR1 and CDR2 sequences are SGHVS and FNYEAQ. The CDR3 reads CASSSGSGRGTGELFF. The CDR3 DNA reads TGTGCCAGCAGCTCTGGAAGCGGGAGAGGGACCGGGGAGCTGTTTTTT.

This clonotype was counted a few times. The rearrangement links TRBV7-9 to TRBJ1-1; tentatively, D is TRBD1 (5 bases). The ends were cut back, 3 bases at V and 0 bases at J, with 11 bases in the middle. The CDR3 extends over 15 amino acids. Germline V gives CDR1 SEHNR, CDR2 FQNEAQ (reference sequence). The CDR3, as DNA: TGTGCCAGCAGCTTCCAGGGTTTCATGAACACTGAAGCTTTCTTT. It specifies CASSFQGFMNTEAFF.

Only a few counts were recorded for this clonotype. The chain combines TRBV7-8 with TRBJ1-2, with D maybe TRBD1 (5 bases). Germline CDR1 is SGHVS and CDR2 is FQNEAQ. The CDR3 length is 14 residues. Between the trimmed V and J ends, which lost 5 bases and 7 bases, there was a span of 17 bases. The CDR3 region is CASSDNGALSGYTF. DNA for the CDR3: TGTGCCAGCAGCGATAACGGGGCCCTGAGTGGCTACACCTTC.

Ten or more counts support this clonotype. This rearrangement joins TRBV12-3 or TRBV12-4 to TRBJ2-3; D is unclear. There are 14 residues in the CDR3. V was pared by 0 bases and J by 6 bases, with 10 bases between. CDR3 nucleotides: TGTGCCAGCAGTTTAGCGGGATACACGGATACGCAGTATTTT. Its translation: CASSLAGYTDTQYF.

This clonotype was seen a handful of times. The chain combines TRBV7-2 with TRBJ2-7; D is undetermined. V gave up 5 bases and J gave up 3 bases, with 14 bases separating them. CDR1 is SGHTA and CDR2 is FQGNSA in the germline V gene. The CDR3 length is 14 residues. The CDR3 coding sequence is TGTGCCAGCAGCCCCCAACATTCCGGCTACGAGCAGTACTTC. This codes for CASSPQHSGYEQYF. The full variable domain, rest sourced from reference TRBV7-2 and TRBJ2-7, is GAGVSQSPSNKVTEKGKDVELRCDPISGHTALYWYRQSLGQGLEFLIYFQGNSAPDKSGLPSDRFSAERTGGSVSTLTIQRTQQEDSAVYLCASSPQHSGYEQYFGPGTRLTVT.

The J gene is TRBJ2-7, the V gene TRBV5-1; a possible D gene is TRBD1 (6 bases). Germline V gene sequence: CDR1 SGHRS, CDR2 YFSETQ. Deletions cut 4 bases from V and 2 bases from J, with 13 bases between. The CDR3 consists of 14 residues. The CDR3 is CASSRGIVTYEQYF. As DNA, the CDR3 is TGCGCCAGCAGCAGGGGGATAGTAACCTACGAGCAGTACTTC.